This is a list of T cell receptor beta chains from one sample in a study of T cells after yellow fever vaccination. TCRdb independently ran MiXCR on the 5' RACE reads; one entry per CDR3 protein. The table shows about 58,000 distinct CDR3 sequences, with more than 5.5% occurring only once. The material was CD8+ T cells sorted from PBMCs, obtained on the day of the first yellow fever vaccination. Receptor source: a young man who received the YFV17D yellow fever vaccine. Each CDR3 is given with its conserved first and last residue. D genes are given only for firm matches. Some rows have no size entry. The others give once, few or many, or a class for an expanded clone.

d_gene	j_gene	v_gene	abundance	CDR3nt	CDR3aa
.	TRBJ2-2	TRBV20-1	many	TGCAGTGCCACGAGAACAGGGTTCACCGGGGAGCTGTTTTTT	CSATRTGFTGELFF
.	TRBJ1-1	TRBV20-1	few	TGCAGTGCCCGGGCATTAATGAACACTGAAGCTTTCTTT	CSARALMNTEAFF
.	TRBJ2-5	TRBV4-1	many	TGCGCCAGCAGAGGTGAAAGTCCGACCCAGTACTTC	CASRGESPTQYF
TRBD2	TRBJ2-1	TRBV6-5	few	TGTGCCAGCAGTTACCGGGGGGAGAGCTCCTACAATGAGCAGTTCTTC	CASSYRGESSYNEQFF
TRBD2	TRBJ2-1	TRBV5-1	many	TGCGCCAGCAGCTTTAGCGGGGGTCACAATGAGCAGTTCTTC	CASSFSGGHNEQFF
.	TRBJ2-2	TRBV6-4	few	TGTGCCAGCAGTGAGAAGGGAGGTGGCGGGGAGCTGTTTTTT	CASSEKGGGGELFF
TRBD2	TRBJ2-1	TRBV19	many	TGTGCCAGTAGTGTGTCTAGCGGGGACTACAATGAGCAGTTCTTC	CASSVSSGDYNEQFF
.	TRBJ2-6	TRBV4-3	.	TGCGCCAGCAGCCAAGATCTTCAGCAGTACACCCCGTACGTCCTGACTTTC	CASSQDLQQYTPYVLTF
.	TRBJ2-1	TRBV7-9	many	TGTGCCAGCAGCTTAGTCTCAGTCTACAATGAGCAGTTCTTC	CASSLVSVYNEQFF
.	TRBJ2-5	TRBV6-1	few	TGTGCCAGCAGCCCCAGGGGGGGAGAGACCCAGTACTTC	CASSPRGGETQYF
.	TRBJ1-5	TRBV29-1	few	TGCAGCGTTGCAGACGGGGATCAGCCCCAGCATTTT	CSVADGDQPQHF
.	TRBJ2-3	TRBV2	many	TGTGCCAGCAGTGAAGCAGGGGTCGATGTGGGTAAGACAGATACGCAGTATTTT	CASSEAGVDVGKTDTQYF
.	TRBJ2-7	TRBV28	few	TGTGCCAGCACCATCGCAGGGACCGCGCCCTACGAGCAGTACTTC	CASTIAGTAPYEQYF
.	TRBJ1-1	TRBV5-1	few	TGCGCCAGCAGCTCCCGGGACCTCACCGGGGCTGAAGCTTTCTTT	CASSSRDLTGAEAFF
.	TRBJ1-1	TRBV27	.	TGTGCCAGCAGTTTATCCCCGGGAGGGAGTAGGACTGAAGCTTTCTTT	CASSLSPGGSRTEAFF
.	TRBJ1-1	TRBV7-9	few	TGTGCCAGCAGCTTGGAGGGGTTGAACACTGAAGCTTTCTTT	CASSLEGLNTEAFF
.	TRBJ2-3	TRBV5-1	many	TGCGCCAGCAGCGAGGGAGTGGGATTCACAGATACGCAGTATTTT	CASSEGVGFTDTQYF
TRBD1	TRBJ2-3	TRBV6-4	many	TGTGCCAGCAGGCCGGGACAGAGTAGCACAGATACGCAGTATTTT	CASRPGQSSTDTQYF
.	TRBJ2-4	TRBV1	few	TGCACCAGCAGCTCTCGGACTAGCGGGGGGCCCTGCAACATTCAGTACTTC	CTSSSRTSGGPCNIQYF
TRBD1	TRBJ1-2	TRBV20-1	few	TGCAGTGCTAGACCCCTAGGACAGGGGTATGGCTACACCTTC	CSARPLGQGYGYTF
.	TRBJ1-2	TRBV4-1	once	TGCGCCAGCAGCCTATTCAGTAGAGCTAACTATGGCTACACCTTC	CASSLFSRANYGYTF
.	TRBJ2-1	TRBV5-1	few	TGCGCCAGCAGCTTGGTTGGGGCGCGGGATGAGCAGTTCTTC	CASSLVGARDEQFF
TRBD1	TRBJ2-3	TRBV7-2	many	TGTGCCAGCAGCTTAGGGACAGGCTATAGCACAGATACGCAGTATTTT	CASSLGTGYSTDTQYF
.	TRBJ2-1	TRBV12-3/TRBV12-4	.	TGTGCCAGCAGTTCCCTTAGCGGCAGCTCCTACAATGAGCAGTTCTTC	CASSSLSGSSYNEQFF
.	TRBJ1-1	TRBV27	.	TGTGCTAGCAGTCGTAGGGTCACTGAAGCTTTCTTT	CASSRRVTEAFF
.	TRBJ2-1	TRBV6-1	.	TGTGCCAGTAATCCCCGGGGTTGGAATGAGCAGTTCTTC	CASNPRGWNEQFF
.	TRBJ1-1	TRBV7-9	.	TGTGCCAGCAGCTCAGGGGCAGGGGACACTGAAGCTTTCTTT	CASSSGAGDTEAFF
TRBD2	TRBJ2-5	TRBV6-5	few	TGTGCCAGCAGTTACTCCTTAGCGGGGGGCCCGGGAGAGACCCAGTACTTC	CASSYSLAGGPGETQYF
.	TRBJ1-4	TRBV7-8	.	TGTGCCAGCAGCTTAGTTGGCGGGGGCGCGGCTAATGAAAAACTGTTTTTT	CASSLVGGGAANEKLFF
TRBD2	TRBJ2-1	TRBV5-4	many	TGTGCCAGCAGGCGGACTAGCGGAATAAACAATGAGCAGTTCTTC	CASRRTSGINNEQFF
.	TRBJ2-5	TRBV5-6	few	TGTGCCAGCAGCACCCCGACAGGCCTAGAGACCCAGTACTTC	CASSTPTGLETQYF
TRBD1	TRBJ1-6	TRBV5-6	.	TGTGCCAGCAGCTATCTCCCGGGACAGGGGTTTACCCCCTATAATTCACCCCTCCACTTT	CASSYLPGQGFTPYNSPLHF
.	TRBJ1-2	TRBV5-4	many	TGTGCCAGCAGCCTAACAGGGATTTACACCTTC	CASSLTGIYTF
TRBD1	TRBJ1-1	TRBV27	many	TGTGCCAGCAGTTTAAAGGCCGGGACAGGGGGCACTGAAGCTTTCTTT	CASSLKAGTGGTEAFF
TRBD2	TRBJ2-3	TRBV4-3	many	TGCGCCAGCAGCCCCGAACTAGCGGGGGGGCCAGATACGCAGTATTTT	CASSPELAGGPDTQYF
.	TRBJ2-2	TRBV12-3/TRBV12-4	few	TGTGCCAGCAGTTTAGGACTAGCCGGGGAGCTGTTTTTT	CASSLGLAGELFF
TRBD2	TRBJ2-5	TRBV20-1	many	TGCAGTGCTAGAGTGCTAGCGGGAGGGGAGACCCAGTACTTC	CSARVLAGGETQYF